This T cell receptor beta chain is drawn from a study of shared clonotypes between healthy human individuals. Study at large: Donors were a couple of women and a few men aged 18 to 49.

With regard to this clone: The antigen remains undetermined.

Whole-study results and caveats: The researchers took only blood, and tissue repertoires probably look different. As a rule, naive subsets had a larger estimated richness than memory subsets. Rarefaction demonstrated incomplete sorted-subset sequencing despite large depth.

The CDR3 length is 14 residues. Deletions cut 7 bases from V and 0 bases from J, with 10 bases between. CDR1 is SEHNR and CDR2 is FQNEAQ in the germline V gene (reference sequence). The assay was immunoSEQ multiplex PCR, and TCRdb's table has in-frame clones only and misses some. The sample consists of nearly 1 million clones, approximately 76% of them appearing once. This clonotype was sampled from a man between 18 and 35 years old in good health. The chain employs TRBV7-9 and TRBJ1-3, with TRBD1 as a possible D gene (5 bases). Sequenced sample: memory CD4+ T cells sorted from blood. The subset was: CD45RA-negative fraction. The CDR3 region is CASTGTFSGNTIYF. The CDR3 DNA follows: TGTGCCAGCACCGGGACCTTCTCTGGAAACACCATATATTTT.